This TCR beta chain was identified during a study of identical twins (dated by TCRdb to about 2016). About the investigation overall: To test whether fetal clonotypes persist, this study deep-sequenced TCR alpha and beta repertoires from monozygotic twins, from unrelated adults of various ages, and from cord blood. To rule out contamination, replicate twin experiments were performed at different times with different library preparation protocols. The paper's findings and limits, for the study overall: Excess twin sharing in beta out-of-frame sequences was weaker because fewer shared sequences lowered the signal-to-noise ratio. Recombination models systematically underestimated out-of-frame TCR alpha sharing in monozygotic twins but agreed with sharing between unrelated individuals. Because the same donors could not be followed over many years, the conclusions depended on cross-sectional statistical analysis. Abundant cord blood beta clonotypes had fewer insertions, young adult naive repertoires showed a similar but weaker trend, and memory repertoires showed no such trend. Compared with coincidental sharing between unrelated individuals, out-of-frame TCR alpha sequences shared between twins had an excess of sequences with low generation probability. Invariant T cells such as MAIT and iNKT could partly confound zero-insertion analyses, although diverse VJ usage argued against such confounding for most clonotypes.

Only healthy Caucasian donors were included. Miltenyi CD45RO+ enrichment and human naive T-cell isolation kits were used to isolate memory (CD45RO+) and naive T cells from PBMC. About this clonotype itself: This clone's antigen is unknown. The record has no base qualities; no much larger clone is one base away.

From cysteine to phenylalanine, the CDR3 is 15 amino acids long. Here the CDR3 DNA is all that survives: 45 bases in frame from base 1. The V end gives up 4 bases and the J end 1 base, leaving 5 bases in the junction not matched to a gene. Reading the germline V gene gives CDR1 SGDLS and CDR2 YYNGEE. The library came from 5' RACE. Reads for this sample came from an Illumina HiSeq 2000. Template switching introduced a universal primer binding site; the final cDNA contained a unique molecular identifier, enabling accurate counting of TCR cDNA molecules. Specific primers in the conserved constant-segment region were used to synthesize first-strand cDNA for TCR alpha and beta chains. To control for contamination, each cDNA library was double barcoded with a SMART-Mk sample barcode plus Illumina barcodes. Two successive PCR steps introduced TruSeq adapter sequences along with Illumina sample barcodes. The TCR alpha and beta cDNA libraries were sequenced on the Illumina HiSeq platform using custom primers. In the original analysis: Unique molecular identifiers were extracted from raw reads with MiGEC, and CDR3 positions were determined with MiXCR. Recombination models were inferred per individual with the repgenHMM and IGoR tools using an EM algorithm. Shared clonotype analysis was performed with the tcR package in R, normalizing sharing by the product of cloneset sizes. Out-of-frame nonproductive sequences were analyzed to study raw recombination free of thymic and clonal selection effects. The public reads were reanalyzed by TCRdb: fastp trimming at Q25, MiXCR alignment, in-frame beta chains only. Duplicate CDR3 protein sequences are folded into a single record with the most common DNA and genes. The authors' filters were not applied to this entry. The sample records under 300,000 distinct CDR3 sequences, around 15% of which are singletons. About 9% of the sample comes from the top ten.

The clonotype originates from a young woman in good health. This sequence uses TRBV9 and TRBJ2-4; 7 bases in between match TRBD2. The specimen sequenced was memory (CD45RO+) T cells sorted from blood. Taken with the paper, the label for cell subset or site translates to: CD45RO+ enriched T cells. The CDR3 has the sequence CASSTTSDAKNIQYF. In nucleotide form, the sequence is TGTGCCAGCAGCACAACTAGCGACGCCAAAAACATTCAGTACTTC.